These 30 T cell receptor beta chains were all obtained from the same sample, sequenced in a study of blood T cell repertoires in COVID-19. The method was immunoSEQ multiplex PCR; TCRdb's version includes in-frame clones alone and lacks a portion of them. Among 370,000 or so clones listed, over 65% were seen once. Sequences were obtained from peripheral blood. The receptor set was obtained from a human donor with acute or convalescent COVID-19. The donor label of this sample is uncertain.

The chain joins TRBV10-1 to TRBJ1-5; TRBD1 is a possible D gene (5 bases). With 5 bases removed from V and 7 bases from J, the gap between germline ends came to 15 bases. Germline values: CDR1 WNHNN, CDR2 SYGVQD (reference sequence). The CDR3 extends over 14 amino acids. CDR3 region: CASSPTGVGQPQHF. The CDR3 nucleotides read TGCGCCAGCAGTCCTACAGGCGTCGGGCAGCCCCAGCATTTT.

The V and J genes are TRBV7-2 and TRBJ2-5, with 7 bases matching TRBD2. Germline V lookup: CDR1 SGHTA, CDR2 FQGNSA. With 4 bases clipped from V and 4 bases from J, the junction kept 6 bases outside the gene matches. The length of the CDR3 is 14 residues. The CDR3 here is CASSSRTRGETQYF. CDR3 in DNA: TGTGCCAGCAGCTCGCGGACTAGGGGAGAGACCCAGTACTTC.

As to this clone: Compared with germline, one end of the junction differs, possibly owing to a read error. CDR3 region: CSVEGGMVTEAFF. The CDR3 DNA is TGCAGCGTCGAAGGAGGGATGGTCACTGAAGCTTTCTTT. The chain links TRBV29-1 to TRBJ1-1; D remains unclear. The CDR3 spans 13 residues. Germline values: CDR1 SQVTM, CDR2 ANQGSEA.

The chain uses TRBV6-6 and TRBJ2-3; no clear D gene. The CDR3 has 12 amino acids. Germline CDR1 is MNHNY and CDR2 is SVGAGI (reference sequence). With 6 bases removed from V and 2 bases from J, the gap between germline ends came to 6 bases. For the CDR3, the DNA is TGTGCCAGCAGCAGAATCACAGATACGCAGTATTTT. Its translation: CASSRITDTQYF.

This clone was found once. V gene TRBV6-1 combines with J gene TRBJ1-5, with D possibly being TRBD1 (5 bases). CDR1 and CDR2 from the germline V gene are MNHNS and SASEGT. The CDR3 contains 17 residues. The V and J ends lost 1 base and 4 bases respectively, with 17 bases between them. The CDR3 region is CASSEDIVLAGNQPQHF. The DNA for the CDR3 is TGTGCCAGCAGTGAAGATATCGTTTTGGCAGGGAATCAGCCCCAGCATTTT.

V gene TRBV3-1 (or the pseudogene TRBV3-2) combines with J gene TRBJ2-3; possible D gene TRBD2, 5 bases. CDR1 and CDR2 (germline): LGHDT, YNNKEL (reference sequence). V lost 6 bases and J lost 4, with 8 bases in between. CDR3 length: 12 amino acids. The chain's CDR3 is CASSLAPDTQYF. The CDR3 bases are TGTGCCAGCAGTCTAGCTCCAGATACGCAGTATTTT.

The chain carries TRBV5-1 and TRBJ2-3, with TRBD2 as a possible D gene (5 bases). Germline V gene data show CDR1 as SGHRS and CDR2 as YFSETQ. V lost 4 bases and J 3 bases, leaving 15 bases between the germline ends. The CDR3 has 15 amino acids. CDR3 in amino acids: CASSALGARTDTQYF. The CDR3 region has the DNA TGCGCCAGCAGCGCCCTGGGAGCCAGAACAGATACGCAGTATTTT.

This clone was recorded a few times. This CDR3 reads CASSLGQGTDTQYF. CDR3 DNA sequence: TGTGCCAGTAGTCTGGGGCAGGGCACAGATACGCAGTATTTT. The chain recombines TRBV19 with TRBJ2-3; D possibly corresponds to TRBD1 (5 bases). The V gene lost 5 bases and the J gene lost 1 base, with 10 bases spanning the gap. The CDR3 is 14 amino acids. The germline CDR1 and CDR2 sequences are LNHDA and SQIVND (reference sequence).

This chain links TRBV2 with TRBJ2-3; 9 bases agree with TRBD2. Germline V gene data show CDR1 as SNHLY and CDR2 as FYNNEI. Unmatched junction bases numbered 5, after V lost 3 bases and J lost 4 bases. This CDR3 region has 15 residues. The CDR3 nucleotides are TGTGCCAGCAGTGAGGTAGCGGGAGAAGCAGATACGCAGTATTTT. This encodes CASSEVAGEADTQYF.

The J gene is TRBJ1-1, the V gene TRBV7-9, with D maybe TRBD1 (6 bases). This CDR3 is 15 amino acids long. V was cut by 0 bases and J by 5 bases, with 13 bases left in between. Germline V lookup: CDR1 SEHNR, CDR2 FQNEAQ (reference sequence). This CDR3 reads CASSLAYAGATEAFF. The CDR3 DNA is TGTGCCAGCAGCTTAGCGTATGCAGGGGCGACTGAAGCTTTCTTT.

The chain has TRBV4-1 and TRBJ2-1, with 16 bases fitting TRBD2. Germline CDR1 is MGHRA and CDR2 is YSYEKL. The CDR3 is made up of 19 amino acids. V lost 3 bases and J lost 6; bases outside the gene matches: 11. The CDR3 DNA follows: TGCGCCAGCAGCCAGACCGGGACTAGCGGGGGGGCGCGACTCAATGAGCAGTTCTTC. Translating gives CASSQTGTSGGARLNEQFF.

The V and J genes are TRBV28 and TRBJ2-7, with TRBD1 matching over 10 bases. Losses at the gene ends were 6 bases for V and 2 bases for J; bases not matched to a gene: 7. CDR1 MDHEN and CDR2 SYDVKM come from the germline V gene. This CDR3 has 15 residues. The CDR3 DNA reads TGTGCCAGCAGGCCTCAGGGGACAGGGGCCTACGAGCAGTACTTC. Amino acid sequence: CASRPQGTGAYEQYF. The complete variable domain, with remaining parts taken from reference TRBV28 and TRBJ2-7, reads DVKVTQSSRYLVKRTGEKVFLECVQDMDHENMFWYRQDPGLGLRLIYFSYDVKMKEKGDIPEGYSVSREKKERFSLILESASTNQTSMYLCASRPQGTGAYEQYFGPGTRLTVT.

The chain carries TRBV5-1 and TRBJ1-2; 8 positions match TRBD1. V gave up 4 bases and J gave up 8 bases; unmatched junction bases: 7. The germline V gene has CDR1 SGHRS and CDR2 YFSETQ. This CDR3 has 13 amino acids. CDR3 sequence reads: CASSIGQGRGYTF. In nucleotides, the CDR3 is TGCGCCAGCAGCATTGGACAGGGAAGAGGCTACACCTTC.

The chain combines TRBV2 with TRBJ1-5; D possibly corresponds to TRBD1 (6 bases). V shed 3 bases and J shed 2 bases, with 20 bases lying between them. There are 18 residues in the CDR3. In germline, CDR1 is SNHLY, CDR2 FYNNEI. The CDR3 protein is CASSESRGGRPGNQPQHF. The CDR3 DNA sequence: TGTGCCAGCAGTGAGAGTCGGGGGGGGCGACCCGGCAATCAGCCCCAGCATTTT.

This rearrangement joins TRBV9 to TRBJ2-1; D is undetermined. This CDR3 region has 14 residues. The germline CDR1 and CDR2 sequences are SGDLS and YYNGEE. V was cut by 2 bases and J by 3 bases, with 9 bases left in between. The CDR3 is CASSVGLNYNEQFF. CDR3 nucleotides: TGTGCCAGCAGCGTGGGCCTAAACTACAATGAGCAGTTCTTC.

The V gene is TRBV19, the J gene TRBJ1-4; D is perhaps TRBD1 (5 bases). V was trimmed by 6 bases and J by 3 bases, leaving 14 bases between them. The CDR3 runs to 15 residues. Germline assignment: CDR1 LNHDA and CDR2 SQIVND (reference sequence). DNA for the CDR3: TGTGCCAGTAGCCGGAAGGGGTTACCTAATGAAAAACTGTTTTTT. Encoded protein: CASSRKGLPNEKLFF.

The chain links TRBV2 to TRBJ2-1, with TRBD2 as a possible D gene (6 bases). CDR1 and CDR2 from the germline V gene are SNHLY and FYNNEI. Deletions cut 9 bases from V and 5 bases from J, with 8 bases between. This CDR3 contains 11 residues. The CDR3 region has the DNA TGTGCCAGGGGCGGGAACAATGAGCAGTTCTTC. Its translation is CARGGNNEQFF.

This clone has more than one count but fewer than ten. The chain couples TRBV27 to TRBJ2-7; TRBD2 agrees at 10 bases. V shed 3 bases and J 4 bases; nucleotides not matched to a gene: 6. CDR3 size: 15 residues. Looked up from germline, CDR1 is MNHEY and CDR2 is SMNVEV (reference sequence). DNA for the CDR3: TGTGCCAGCAGTTTCTCCGGACTAGCGGCTTACGAGCAGTACTTC. Its translation is CASSFSGLAAYEQYF.

The J gene is TRBJ2-1, the V gene TRBV29-1; possible D gene TRBD2, 5 bases. V was trimmed by 4 bases and J by 15 bases, leaving 13 bases between them. CDR1 SQVTM and CDR2 ANQGSEA come from the germline V gene. This CDR3 comprises 10 residues. The CDR3, as DNA: TGCAGCGTTGGTCGAGGGCATGCGTTCTTC. It yields the protein CSVGRGHAFF.

This clone appeared once. The CDR3 sequence: CASRDRRGMNTEAFF. The DNA for the CDR3 is TGTGCCAGCAGGGATAGACGGGGGATGAACACTGAAGCTTTCTTT. The V and J genes are TRBV2 and TRBJ1-1, with D possibly being TRBD1 (5 bases). The V gene lost 6 bases and the J gene lost 0 bases, with 14 bases spanning the gap. The length of the CDR3 is 15 residues. Germline V gene sequence: CDR1 SNHLY, CDR2 FYNNEI. Filled out from reference TRBV2 and TRBJ1-1, the complete variable domain reads EPEVTQTPSHQVTQMGQEVILRCVPISNHLYFYWYRQILGQKVEFLVSFYNNEISEKSEIFDDQFSVERPDGSNFTLKIRSTKLEDSAMYFCASRDRRGMNTEAFFGQGTRLTVV.

The V call is TRBV12-3 or TRBV12-4, the J call TRBJ1-5; D is unclear. The CDR3 runs to 13 residues. Trimming took 3 bases from V and 5 from J, leaving 8 bases between them. CDR3 residues: CASSLRRDQPQHF. The CDR3 nucleotides read TGTGCCAGCAGTTTGCGCCGGGATCAGCCCCAGCATTTT.

The V call is TRBV5-1, the J call TRBJ2-1; 10 bases map to TRBD2. Unmatched junction bases numbered 13, after V lost 3 bases and J lost 7 bases. Germline loops: CDR1 SGHRS, CDR2 YFSETQ. CDR3 length: 17 residues. CDR3 DNA sequence: TGCGCCAGCAGCTCCCGACTAGCGGGCATGAACCTTAATGAGCAGTTCTTC. It translates to CASSSRLAGMNLNEQFF.

This clone was seen only once. The chain couples TRBV10-3 to TRBJ1-1; no definite D call. In germline, CDR1 is ENHRY, CDR2 SYGVKD. Trimming pared 6 bases from V and 2 bases from J, leaving 10 bases between. This CDR3 comprises 13 residues. The CDR3 region is CAIRVAPNTEAFF. The CDR3 DNA sequence: TGTGCCATCAGGGTGGCACCTAACACTGAAGCTTTCTTT.

The chain couples TRBV4-2 to TRBJ2-7; D may be TRBD1 (6 bases). The CDR3 is 13 residues long. The ends were cut back, 3 bases at V and 5 bases at J, with 11 bases in the middle. Germline CDR1 and CDR2: LGHNA and YNFKEQ. CDR3 sequence: CASSHPGVNEQYF. The CDR3 DNA is TGTGCCAGCAGCCACCCAGGGGTGAACGAGCAGTACTTC.

The CDR3 region is CASSFEAMNTEAFF. CDR3 in DNA: TGTGCCAGTAGTTTTGAGGCAATGAACACTGAAGCTTTCTTT. The chain joins TRBV19 to TRBJ1-1; D not certain. Germline CDR1 LNHDA, CDR2 SQIVND (reference sequence). The V end lost 5 bases, the J end lost 0 bases, and 10 bases lay between the germline ends. CDR3 length: 14 amino acids.

The chain links TRBV28 to TRBJ1-2; TRBD1 matches at 8 bases. V lost 6 bases to trimming and J lost 6 bases; unmatched junction nucleotides: 3. The germline gives CDR1 MDHEN, CDR2 SYDVKM. The CDR3 spans 12 residues. The CDR3 coding sequence is TGTGCCAGCAGCTTGGACAGGGATGGCTACACCTTC. It is translated as CASSLDRDGYTF.

The V gene is TRBV19, the J gene TRBJ2-2; D perhaps matches TRBD2 (6 bases). CDR1 and CDR2 (germline): LNHDA, SQIVND (reference sequence). The germline V and J ends were trimmed by 6 bases and 2 bases, with 13 bases remaining between them. The CDR3 extends over 15 amino acids. The CDR3 is CASSTGTYNTGELFF. In DNA form, the CDR3 reads TGTGCCAGTAGCACCGGGACTTATAACACCGGGGAGCTGTTTTTT.

The V gene is TRBV19, the J gene TRBJ1-5, with TRBD1 matching over 7 bases. Germline V gives CDR1 LNHDA, CDR2 SQIVND (reference sequence). The CDR3 runs to 15 residues. Trimming removed 3 bases from V and 9 bases from J; junction bases left unmatched: 11. The CDR3 DNA reads as TGTGCCAGTAGTATTCCGGGACAGCTCAAACCGCCCCAGCATTTT. Translating it yields CASSIPGQLKPPQHF.

This chain joins TRBV27 and TRBJ2-7; D is perhaps TRBD2 (6 bases). Trimming took off 3 bases at V and 3 bases at J, with 12 bases between the two ends. CDR3 length equals 14 residues. The germline CDR1 and CDR2 sequences are MNHEY and SMNVEV (reference sequence). This CDR3 is CASSFRAGYYEQYF. Here the CDR3 DNA reads TGTGCCAGCAGTTTCCGGGCGGGATACTACGAGCAGTACTTC.

V and J are TRBV30 and TRBJ2-3, with 7 bases fitting TRBD1. The CDR3 loop spans 14 amino acids. Trimming took 2 bases from V and 5 from J; bases not matched to a gene: 7. Germline CDR1 and CDR2: GTSNPN and SVGIG (reference sequence). The chain's CDR3 is CAWSRGQELDTQYF. The DNA for the CDR3 is TGTGCCTGGAGTCGAGGACAGGAGTTAGATACGCAGTATTTT.